This TCR beta chain came from a study of CD8 T cells in ankylosing spondylitis. Study-level findings and limits: The clones that were linked to disease were reported to be significantly enriched in matched synovial fluid samples from ankylosing spondylitis patients. Within peripheral blood, clones linked to disease were CD8+ and relatively rare. Typical of ankylosing spondylitis blood, it appeared, was a TCR beta motif of under 10 highly homologous variants.

As the method for making TCR beta libraries, quantitative 5'-RACE with molecular barcodes was used. Each CDR3 protein gets one entry after TCRdb re-called the 5' RACE reads with MiXCR. In the table there are about 800,000 distinct CDR3 sequences, 12% of which are singletons. As concerns this clonotype: Antigen unknown.

This clonotype was obtained from a male donor with ankylosing spondylitis. Sequenced sample: blood, either unsorted or a sorted T cell fraction (not recorded which).

CDR3 loop: CSARDANYGYTF. The DNA for the CDR3 is TGCAGTGCTAGAGATGCTAACTATGGCTACACCTTC. This chain joins TRBV20-1 and TRBJ1-2; no clear D gene. CDR1 and CDR2 from the germline V gene are DFQATT and SNEGSKA (reference sequence). CDR3 length equals 12 residues. The germline V and J ends were trimmed by 0 bases and 0 bases, with 2 bases remaining between them.